This T cell receptor (beta chain) was profiled in a study of blood T cell repertoires in COVID-19. How the authors handled the data: Reference gene primer amplification yielded estimated nucleated cell counts. The method was immunoSEQ multiplex PCR; TCRdb's version includes in-frame clones alone and lacks a portion of them. The V and J calls and clone size are taken from that table; D and trimming were inferred from the DNA. The repertoire holds around 300,000 clones, with less than 85% as singletons. This clonotype was obtained from a woman aged 45-65 years who had recovered from COVID-19. Sequencing was carried out using PBMCs or T cells enriched from blood (not recorded which).

The CDR3 reads CASSLELGDRGRRYYGYTF. CDR3 bases: TGTGCCAGCAGCTTGGAACTTGGGGACAGGGGGCGCCGGTACTATGGCTACACCTTC. The chain carries TRBV5-6 and TRBJ1-2; 12 nucleotides line up with TRBD1. This CDR3 region has 19 residues. Germline V gene sequence: CDR1 SGHDT, CDR2 YYEEEE. With V trimmed by 0 bases and J by 3 bases, 12 bases remained unmatched.